These 26 T cell receptor beta chains were sequenced from one sample in a study of long-term antiretroviral therapy in people with HIV (dated by TCRdb to between 2022 and 2023). The immunoSEQ hsTCRB v3.0 assay was used at survey level resolution to sequence the TRB variable region. TCRdb stores this immuneACCESS table with in-frame sequences only. Part of the clones is absent; in the studies checked, under half of the shortfall reflects unresolved V genes, and no reason is known for the rest. Across this sample there are about 25,000 clones, with 60% to 80% seen only once. The top ten hold approximately 12% of the sample. Specimen: unsorted PBMCs, collected 2.1 years after starting antiretroviral therapy. The receptors originated from a man aged 25-40 years with HIV.

The chain links TRBV5-1 to TRBJ2-2; D is unclear. The CDR3 is made up of 17 amino acids. V was trimmed by 1 base and J by 0 bases, leaving 13 bases between them. Germline V gives CDR1 SGHRS, CDR2 YFSETQ. As DNA, the CDR3 is TGCGCCAGCAGCTTGCCCGACGGATTCGCGAACACCGGGGAGCTGTTTTTT. Encoded protein: CASSLPDGFANTGELFF.

This clone turned up a few times. The chain recombines TRBV7-7 with TRBJ2-1; D remains unclear. The V gene lost 1 base and the J gene lost 5 bases, with 12 bases spanning the gap. This CDR3 has 15 amino acids. CDR1 SSHAT and CDR2 FNYEAQ come from the germline V gene (reference sequence). The CDR3 DNA reads TGTGCCAGCAGCTTAGGGCTGGGAATGGACAATGAGCAGTTCTTC. It specifies CASSLGLGMDNEQFF.

J is TRBJ2-7 and V is TRBV9; unclear D gene. Trimming took 0 bases from V and 2 from J, leaving 12 bases between them. This CDR3 contains 15 residues. Germline V gene lookup returns CDR1 SGDLS and CDR2 YYNGEE. This chain's CDR3 is CASSVGSGPTYEQYF. The CDR3 coding sequence is TGTGCCAGCAGCGTAGGATCGGGCCCCACCTACGAGCAGTACTTC.

The chain combines TRBV10-1 with TRBJ2-1, with 9 bases that match TRBD2. There are 16 residues in the CDR3. Germline V gene data show CDR1 as WNHNN and CDR2 as SYGVQD (reference sequence). Trimming cost V 0 bases and J 4 bases; bases outside gene matches: 4. CDR3 sequence: CASSESLAGAYNEQFF. CDR3 sequence (DNA): TGCGCCAGCAGTGAGTCATTAGCGGGAGCATACAATGAGCAGTTCTTC.

The chain links TRBV5-1 to TRBJ2-7, with D possibly TRBD1 on 6 matching bases. Germline values: CDR1 SGHRS, CDR2 YFSETQ. V was shortened by 3 bases and J by 6 bases, with 16 bases between the two germline ends. The CDR3 sequence is 14 residues long. For the CDR3, the DNA is TGCGCCAGCAGCTCCGGGACATGGGGGTCCGAGCAGTACTTC. It codes for CASSSGTWGSEQYF.

The rearrangement joins TRBV30 to TRBJ1-1; a possible D gene is TRBD1 (6 bases). Per the germline V gene, CDR1 is GTSNPN and CDR2 is SVGIG (reference sequence). The V and J ends lost 1 base and 6 bases respectively, with 9 bases between them. CDR3 length: 12 amino acids. CDR3 sequence: CAWSAGGPEAFF. In DNA form, the CDR3 reads TGTGCCTGGAGTGCCGGGGGGCCTGAAGCTTTCTTT.

This clone was detected once. The CDR3 protein is CAISESGGAGGYTF. In nucleotides, the CDR3 is TGTGCCATCAGTGAGTCGGGTGGGGCTGGTGGCTACACCTTC. V usage is TRBV10-3 and J usage is TRBJ1-2, with D perhaps matching TRBD1 (5 bases). Germline CDR1 ENHRY, CDR2 SYGVKD. Trimming took off 0 bases at V and 7 bases at J, with 12 bases between the two ends. The CDR3 consists of 14 residues.

This chain uses TRBV5-4 with TRBJ2-6, with unresolved D. Per the germline V gene, CDR1 is SGHNT and CDR2 is YYREEE (reference sequence). Trimming cost V 0 bases and J 4 bases, with 17 bases left between them. CDR3 size: 18 residues. This CDR3 is CASSLVASPNSGANVLTF. The CDR3 DNA is TGTGCCAGCAGCTTGGTCGCCTCCCCAAACTCCGGGGCCAACGTCCTGACTTTC.

This clone has more than one count but fewer than ten. The rearrangement links TRBV25-1 to TRBJ2-7, with 9 nucleotides matching TRBD1. Losses at the gene ends were 5 bases for V and 7 bases for J; bases not matched to a gene: 9. In germline, CDR1 is MGHDK, CDR2 SYGVNS. The CDR3 spans 14 residues. CDR3 coding DNA: TGTGCCAGCAGTCAGCGGGACAGGGAGGAAGAGCAGTACTTC. Residues: CASSQRDREEEQYF.

This clone has a handful of counts. The chain is built from TRBV27 and TRBJ1-2; D unclear. V was cut by 6 bases and J by 2 bases, with 19 bases left in between. Germline lookup yields CDR1 MNHEY and CDR2 SMNVEV (reference sequence). This CDR3 is built from 16 residues. CDR3 loop: CASSPEVGRTNYGYTF. The CDR3 region has the DNA TGTGCCAGCAGCCCCGAGGTTGGGAGGACCAACTATGGCTACACCTTC.

The chain uses TRBV9 and TRBJ2-7; D is uncertain. The length of the CDR3 is 15 residues. V shed 0 bases and J shed 0 bases, with 10 bases lying between them. Germline lookup yields CDR1 SGDLS and CDR2 YYNGEE. CDR3 in amino acids: CASSVAAASSYEQYF. The CDR3 DNA reads as TGTGCCAGCAGCGTAGCGGCTGCGAGCTCCTACGAGCAGTACTTC.

This rearrangement joins TRBV28 to TRBJ1-6, with D maybe TRBD1 (5 bases). V was shortened by 4 bases and J by 7 bases, with 5 bases between the two germline ends. This CDR3 has 12 residues. The V gene's germline CDR1 is MDHEN and CDR2 SYDVKM. The CDR3 region is CASSWGNSPLHF. The CDR3 DNA follows: TGTGCCAGCAGTTGGGGGAATTCACCCCTCCACTTT. The full variable domain, rest sourced from reference TRBV28 and TRBJ1-6, is DVKVTQSSRYLVKRTGEKVFLECVQDMDHENMFWYRQDPGLGLRLIYFSYDVKMKEKGDIPEGYSVSREKKERFSLILESASTNQTSMYLCASSWGNSPLHFGNGTRLTVT.

The chain combines TRBV27 with TRBJ2-7, with D possibly TRBD1 on 5 matching bases. CDR1 and CDR2 (germline): MNHEY, SMNVEV (reference sequence). CDR3 size: 13 residues. Trimming shortened V by 0 bases and J by 7 bases, and 10 bases separated the two germline ends. The chain's CDR3 is CASSLSPGLEQYF. CDR3 DNA sequence: TGTGCCAGCAGTTTATCTCCAGGGTTGGAGCAGTACTTC.

The chain has TRBV7-2 and TRBJ2-5, with 7 bases aligning to TRBD2. This CDR3 comprises 15 residues. Trimming took 2 bases from V and 4 from J; bases not matched to a gene: 7. Germline-derived CDR1 and CDR2 are SGHTA and FQGNSA. The CDR3 reads CASSLNGRERETQYF. As DNA, the CDR3 is TGTGCCAGCAGCTTAAATGGGCGGGAGCGAGAGACCCAGTACTTC.

This rearrangement joins TRBV7-6 to TRBJ1-1; D uncertain. This CDR3 spans 14 amino acids. Germline CDR1 and CDR2: SGHVS and FNYEAQ. V lost 1 base and J 1 base, leaving 7 bases between the germline ends. The CDR3, as DNA: TGTGCCAGCAGCTTAGAAGCAGAGAACACTGAAGCTTTCTTT. The encoded protein is CASSLEAENTEAFF.

Only a few counts were recorded for this clone. The chain employs TRBV10-1 and TRBJ2-1; 8 positions agree with TRBD1. This CDR3 region has 15 residues. V shed 4 bases, J shed 3 bases, and the junction held 5 bases outside the gene matches. The V gene's germline CDR1 is WNHNN and CDR2 SYGVQD (reference sequence). The CDR3 is CASSGGQAIYNEQFF. The CDR3 DNA follows: TGCGCCAGCAGTGGGGGACAGGCGATCTACAATGAGCAGTTCTTC.

A single count supports this clone. The gene calls are TRBV25-1 and TRBJ2-2; 7 bases are a match to TRBD2. CDR3 length equals 17 residues. Unmatched junction bases numbered 7, after V lost 2 bases and J lost 1 base. Germline CDR1 MGHDK, CDR2 SYGVNS. In DNA, the CDR3 is TGTGCCAGCAGTGAAAACGGGGGGACGGAGAACACCGGGGAGCTGTTTTTT. Its translation is CASSENGGTENTGELFF.

The sample holds one count of this clone. The chain has TRBV15 and TRBJ2-5, with D uncertain. This CDR3 is 15 amino acids long. V was trimmed by 5 bases and J by 5 bases, leaving 18 bases between them. Germline V CDR1 and CDR2: LNHNV, YYDKDF (reference sequence). The CDR3 region is CATSGWPGLGETQYF. CDR3 DNA: TGTGCCACCAGCGGTTGGCCGGGCCTTGGGGAGACCCAGTACTTC.

This clone has more than one count but fewer than ten. The gene calls are TRBV30 and TRBJ1-6, with D unresolved. The germline CDR1 and CDR2 sequences are GTSNPN and SVGIG (reference sequence). V was shortened by 5 bases and J by 4 bases, with 9 bases between the two germline ends. The CDR3 is made up of 13 amino acids. The CDR3 DNA reads TGTGCCTGGCAAACTGCTTATAATTCACCCCTCCACTTT. It specifies CAWQTAYNSPLHF.

J is TRBJ2-7 and V is TRBV27; perhaps TRBD2 as D (5 bases). V dropped 3 bases and J dropped 3 bases, with 9 bases sitting between them. The germline CDR1 and CDR2 sequences are MNHEY and SMNVEV (reference sequence). This CDR3 has 13 amino acids. CDR3 sequence: CASSFSGSYEQYF. The CDR3 DNA reads TGTGCCAGCAGTTTTAGTGGGAGCTACGAGCAGTACTTC.

This sequence joins TRBV4-3 and TRBJ1-6; D not certain. Trimming stripped 0 bases from V and 7 bases from J, with 7 bases between. The CDR3 extends over 14 amino acids. CDR1 is LGHNA and CDR2 is YSLEER in the germline V gene. CDR3 residues: CASSQDTWNSPLHF. The CDR3 DNA reads TGCGCCAGCAGCCAAGACACTTGGAATTCACCCCTCCACTTT.

This clone was recorded once. This sequence joins TRBV29-1 and TRBJ1-6; no clear D gene. Deletions cut 0 bases from V and 12 bases from J, with 9 bases between. CDR3 length: 12 residues. The germline CDR1 and CDR2 sequences are SQVTM and ANQGSEA. The CDR3 region is CSVEDPGGPLHF. The CDR3 coding sequence is TGCAGCGTTGAAGATCCAGGAGGACCCCTCCACTTT.

The rearrangement uses TRBV6-5 and TRBJ2-2, with 10 positions matching TRBD1. With 2 bases clipped from V and 5 bases from J, the junction kept 2 bases outside the gene matches. Germline CDR1 reads MNHEY; CDR2 reads SVGAGI. The CDR3 is made up of 15 amino acids. The CDR3 bases are TGTGCCAGCAGTTACCCGGGACAGGGGACCGGGGAGCTGTTTTTT. Translation: CASSYPGQGTGELFF.

CDR3 amino acids: CASSDWGSTDTQYF. CDR3 DNA: TGTGCCAGCAGTGACTGGGGGAGCACAGATACGCAGTATTTT. The chain couples TRBV6-1 to TRBJ2-3; D may match TRBD1 or TRBD2 (5 bases each). This CDR3 is built from 14 residues. The V end lost 3 bases, the J end lost 0 bases, and 7 bases lay between the germline ends. Germline V gene sequence: CDR1 MNHNS, CDR2 SASEGT.

CDR3 in amino acids: CASSYFKTGSANGYTF. The CDR3 DNA reads TGTGCCAGCAGTTACTTCAAGACAGGGTCTGCGAATGGCTACACCTTC. The chain carries TRBV6-5 and TRBJ1-2, with TRBD1 matching 7 bases. V lost 1 base to trimming and J lost 6 bases; unmatched junction nucleotides: 11. This CDR3 is 16 amino acids long. CDR1 MNHEY and CDR2 SVGAGI come from the germline V gene.

This chain connects TRBV27 to TRBJ2-7, with 9 positions matching TRBD2. Losses at the gene ends were 5 bases for V and 1 base for J; bases not matched to a gene: 6. The CDR3 spans 15 residues. Germline values: CDR1 MNHEY, CDR2 SMNVEV (reference sequence). The CDR3 sequence: CASSATSGISYEQYF. CDR3 nucleotide sequence: TGTGCCAGCAGTGCGACTAGCGGCATTTCCTACGAGCAGTACTTC.